The 11 T cell receptor beta chains in this list originate from one sample, sequenced in a study of shared clonotypes between healthy human individuals. The method was immunoSEQ multiplex PCR; TCRdb's version includes in-frame clones alone and lacks a portion of them. The sample includes some 1.4 million clones, approximately 97% seen only once; the top ten take roughly 1.2%. Sequencing was performed on naive CD4+ T cells sorted from blood. Indicated subset: CD45RA+ positively selected. The receptors shown here come from a man aged 25 to 40 in good health.

This clone was recorded only once. The rearrangement links TRBV9 to TRBJ2-3; D is undetermined. The germline V and J ends were trimmed by 2 bases and 1 base, with 8 bases remaining between them. From germline, CDR1 is SGDLS and CDR2 YYNGEE. The CDR3 length is 14 residues. CDR3 DNA sequence: TGTGCCAGCAGCGTTAAGCAAGGCACAGATACGCAGTATTTT. It is translated as CASSVKQGTDTQYF.

The V gene is TRBV11-2, the J gene TRBJ2-7; a possible D gene is TRBD2 (5 bases). The CDR3 runs 12 residues. CDR1 and CDR2 from the germline V gene are SGHAT and FQNNGV. V lost 1 base and J lost 5, with 6 bases in between. The CDR3 region is CASSLGLNEQYF. The CDR3 DNA reads TGTGCCAGCAGCTTAGGACTAAACGAGCAGTACTTC.

In DNA form, the CDR3 reads TGTGCCAGCAGCGTAGGAGGCGGACAGCAATCCTACGAGCAGTACTTC. Translating gives CASSVGGGQQSYEQYF. This chain links TRBV9 with TRBJ2-7, with D perhaps TRBD1 (6 bases). The germline gives CDR1 SGDLS, CDR2 YYNGEE. This CDR3 contains 16 residues. Trimming took off 0 bases at V and 1 base at J, with 14 bases between the two ends.

The sample holds a few counts of this clone. The same CDR3 arises from other DNA sequences in this sample as well. The chain employs TRBV7-2 and TRBJ2-7; D uncertain. This CDR3 has 11 amino acids. Trimming left V 3 bases short and J 4 bases short, with 4 bases between. The germline V gene encodes CDR1 SGHTA and CDR2 FQGNSA. As DNA, the CDR3 is TGTGCCAGCAGCTTGACATACGAGCAGTACTTC. This translates into CASSLTYEQYF.

The rearrangement joins TRBV19 to TRBJ1-1; 7 nucleotides align to TRBD1. V shed 2 bases and J 1 base; nucleotides not matched to a gene: 16. There are 19 residues in the CDR3. The V gene's germline CDR1 is LNHDA and CDR2 SQIVND (reference sequence). For the CDR3, the DNA is TGTGCCAGTAGTATACATCGGAGGTCGGTCTCAGGGGGGAACACTGAAGCTTTCTTT. Its protein is CASSIHRRSVSGGNTEAFF.

The CDR3 region is CASSEPHNGELFF. The CDR3 nucleotides read TGTGCCAGCAGTGAACCCCACAATGGGGAGCTGTTTTTT. J is TRBJ2-2 and V is TRBV25-1; D gene uncertain. Germline CDR1 and CDR2: MGHDK and SYGVNS. V lost 2 bases and J lost 8, with 9 bases in between. This CDR3 spans 13 amino acids. Drawing the rest from reference TRBV25-1 and TRBJ2-2, the complete variable domain is EADIYQTPRYLVIGTGKKITLECSQTMGHDKMYWYQQDPGMELHLIHYSYGVNSTEKGDLSSESTVSRIRTEHFPLTLESARPSHTSQYLCASSEPHNGELFFGEGSRLTVL.

The gene calls are TRBV19 and TRBJ2-1, with 9 bases that match TRBD2. CDR1 and CDR2 (germline): LNHDA, SQIVND (reference sequence). J gave up 7 bases and V 4 bases, and 8 bases lay outside the gene matches. This CDR3 has 15 residues. DNA of the CDR3: TGTGCCAGTAGTAATAGTGGTAGCGGGGGAAATGAGCAGTTCTTC. It is translated as CASSNSGSGGNEQFF.

V gene TRBV4-1 combines with J gene TRBJ2-5, with 7 positions matching TRBD2. Germline values: CDR1 MGHRA, CDR2 YSYEKL. The CDR3 has 22 residues. Germline trimming cut 3 bases from V and 0 bases from J; bases unmatched to any gene: 25. CDR3 region: CASSQVYSPGGPMKGYQETQYF. The CDR3 bases are TGCGCCAGCAGCCAGGTATATAGTCCGGGAGGTCCAATGAAGGGGTACCAAGAGACCCAGTACTTC.

The rearrangement joins TRBV14 to TRBJ2-3; unclear D gene. The length of the CDR3 is 17 residues. Germline CDR1 and CDR2: SGHDN and FVKESK. Trimming removed 1 base from V and 2 bases from J, with 16 bases in between. This chain's CDR3 is CASSQGVNYLHTDTQYF. As DNA, the CDR3 is TGTGCCAGCAGCCAAGGGGTGAACTACTTACACACAGATACGCAGTATTTT.

The gene calls are TRBV2 and TRBJ2-1; 14 bases match TRBD2. Germline values: CDR1 SNHLY, CDR2 FYNNEI. The CDR3 runs 18 residues. V was pared by 6 bases and J by 4 bases, with 11 bases of the junction left unmatched. The CDR3 loop is CASSVTSGRALVYNEQFF. The CDR3 DNA reads TGTGCCAGCAGCGTGACTAGCGGGAGGGCCTTGGTATACAATGAGCAGTTCTTC.

This clone was seen a single time. The chain employs TRBV9 and TRBJ1-2; a weak D match, TRBD1 (5 bases). V gave up 3 bases and J gave up 5 bases, with 8 bases separating them. Germline-derived CDR1 and CDR2 are SGDLS and YYNGEE. This CDR3 has 12 residues. CDR3 in DNA: TGTGCCAGCAGCGGCGAGGGGTATGGCTACACCTTC. This encodes CASSGEGYGYTF. Variable domain in full (rest from reference TRBV9 and TRBJ1-2): DSGVTQTPKHLITATGQRVTLRCSPRSGDLSVYWYQQSLDQGLQFLIQYYNGEERAKGNILERFSAQQFPDLHSELNLSSLELGDSALYFCASSGEGYGYTFGSGTRLTVV.